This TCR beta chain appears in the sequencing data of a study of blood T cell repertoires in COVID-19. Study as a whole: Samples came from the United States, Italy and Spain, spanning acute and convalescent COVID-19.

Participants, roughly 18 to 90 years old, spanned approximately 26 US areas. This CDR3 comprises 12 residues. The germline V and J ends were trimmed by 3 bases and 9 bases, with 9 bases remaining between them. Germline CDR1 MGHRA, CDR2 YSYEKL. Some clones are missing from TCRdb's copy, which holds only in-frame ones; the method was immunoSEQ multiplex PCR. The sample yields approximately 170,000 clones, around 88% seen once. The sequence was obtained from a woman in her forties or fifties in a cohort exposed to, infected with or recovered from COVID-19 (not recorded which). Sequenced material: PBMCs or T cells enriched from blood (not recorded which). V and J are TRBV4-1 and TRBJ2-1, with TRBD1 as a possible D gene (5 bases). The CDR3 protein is CASSHLQGEQFF. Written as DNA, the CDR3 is TGCGCCAGCAGCCATCTCCAGGGTGAGCAGTTCTTC.